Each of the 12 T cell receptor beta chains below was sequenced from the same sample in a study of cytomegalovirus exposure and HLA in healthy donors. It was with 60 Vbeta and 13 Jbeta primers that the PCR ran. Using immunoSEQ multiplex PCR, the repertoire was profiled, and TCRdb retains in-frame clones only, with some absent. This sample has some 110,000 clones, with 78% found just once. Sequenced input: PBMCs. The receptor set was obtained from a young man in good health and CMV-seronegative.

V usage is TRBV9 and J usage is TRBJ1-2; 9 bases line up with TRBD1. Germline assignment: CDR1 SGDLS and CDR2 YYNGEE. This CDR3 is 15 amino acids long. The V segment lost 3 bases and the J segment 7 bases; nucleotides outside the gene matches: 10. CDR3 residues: CASSAEGTGSFGYTF. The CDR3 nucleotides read TGTGCCAGCAGCGCGGAAGGGACAGGGTCATTTGGCTACACCTTC.

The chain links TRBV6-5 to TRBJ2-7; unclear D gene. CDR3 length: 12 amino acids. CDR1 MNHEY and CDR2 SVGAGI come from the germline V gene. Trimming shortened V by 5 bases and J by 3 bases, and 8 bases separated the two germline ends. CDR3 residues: CASSRPGYEQYF. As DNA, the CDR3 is TGTGCCAGCAGTCGACCGGGCTACGAGCAGTACTTC.

The CDR3 DNA reads as TGCGCCAGCAGCTTGGAGGGACTAGTAGTCTATGAGCAGTTCTTC. The encoded protein is CASSLEGLVVYEQFF. The V gene is TRBV5-1, the J gene TRBJ2-1, with TRBD2 matching 8 bases. Germline V lookup: CDR1 SGHRS, CDR2 YFSETQ. The CDR3 is 15 residues long. Losses at the gene ends were 0 bases for V and 8 bases for J; bases not matched to a gene: 7.

CDR3 amino acids: CASSDRGLQSINEQFF. The CDR3 DNA sequence: TGTGCCAGCTCAGACAGGGGGCTGCAGTCGATCAATGAGCAGTTCTTC. This sequence joins TRBV18 and TRBJ2-1, with 10 bases matching TRBD1. The CDR3 is made up of 16 amino acids. The germline gives CDR1 KGHSH, CDR2 LQKENI. With 5 bases clipped from V and 6 bases from J, the junction kept 10 bases outside the gene matches.

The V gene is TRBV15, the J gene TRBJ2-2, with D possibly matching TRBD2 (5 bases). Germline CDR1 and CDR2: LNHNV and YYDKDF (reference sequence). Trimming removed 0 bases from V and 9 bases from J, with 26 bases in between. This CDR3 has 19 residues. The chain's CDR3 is CATSREEDYPDSPGRELFF. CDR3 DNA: TGTGCCACCAGCAGAGAGGAAGACTATCCCGATTCCCCCGGCCGGGAGCTGTTTTTT.

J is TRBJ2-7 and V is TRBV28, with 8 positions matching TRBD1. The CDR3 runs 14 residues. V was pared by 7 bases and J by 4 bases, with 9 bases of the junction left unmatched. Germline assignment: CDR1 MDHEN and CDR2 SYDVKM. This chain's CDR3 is CASTLGYRGYEQYF. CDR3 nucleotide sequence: TGTGCCAGCACCCTGGGGTACAGGGGGTACGAGCAGTACTTC.

The CDR3 protein is CASSQEYKTQYF. The CDR3 region has the DNA TGCGCCAGCAGCCAAGAGTATAAGACCCAGTACTTC. J is TRBJ2-5 and V is TRBV4-1; no clear D. Germline V gene data show CDR1 as MGHRA and CDR2 as YSYEKL. The CDR3 has 12 residues. V was trimmed by 0 bases and J by 6 bases, leaving 5 bases between them.

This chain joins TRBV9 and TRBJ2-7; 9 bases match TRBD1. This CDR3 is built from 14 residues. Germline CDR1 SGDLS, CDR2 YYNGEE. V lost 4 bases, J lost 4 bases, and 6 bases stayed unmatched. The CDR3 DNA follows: TGTGCCAGCAGCCCGCCGGGACAGGGTTACGAGCAGTACTTC. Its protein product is CASSPPGQGYEQYF.

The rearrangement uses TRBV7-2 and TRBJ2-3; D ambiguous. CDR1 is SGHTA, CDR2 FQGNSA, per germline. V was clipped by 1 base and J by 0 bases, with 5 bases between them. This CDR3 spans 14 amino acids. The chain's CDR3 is CASSLVGSTDTQYF. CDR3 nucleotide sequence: TGTGCCAGCAGCTTAGTGGGCAGCACAGATACGCAGTATTTT.

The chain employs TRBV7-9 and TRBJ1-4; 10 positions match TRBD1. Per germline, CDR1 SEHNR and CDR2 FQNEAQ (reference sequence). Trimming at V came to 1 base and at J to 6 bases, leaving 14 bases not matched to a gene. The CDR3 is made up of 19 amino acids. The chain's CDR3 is CASSLVLSQKTGGDEKLFF. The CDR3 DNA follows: TGTGCCAGCAGCTTAGTTCTTTCACAGAAGACAGGGGGCGATGAAAAACTGTTTTTT.

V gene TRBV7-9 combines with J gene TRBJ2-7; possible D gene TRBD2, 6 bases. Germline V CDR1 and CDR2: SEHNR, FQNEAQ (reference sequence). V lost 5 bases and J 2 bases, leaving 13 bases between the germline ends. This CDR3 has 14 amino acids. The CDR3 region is CASSPIGGPYEQYF. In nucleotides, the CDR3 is TGTGCCAGCAGCCCTATCGGGGGTCCCTACGAGCAGTACTTC.

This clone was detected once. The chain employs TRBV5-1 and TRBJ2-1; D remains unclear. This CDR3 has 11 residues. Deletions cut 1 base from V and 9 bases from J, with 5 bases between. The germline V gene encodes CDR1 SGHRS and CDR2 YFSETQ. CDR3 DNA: TGCGCCAGCAGCTTGTCCCTTGAGCAGTTCTTC. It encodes CASSLSLEQFF.